These T cell receptor beta chains were read from a single sample in a study of PD-L1 blockade in urothelial cancer. Here immunoSEQ multiplex PCR was the method, and the copy in TCRdb shows in-frame clones only, minus some. The table records some 43,000 clones, around 81% of them present only once. This sample comprised PBMCs, obtained around atezolizumab (anti-PD-L1) treatment. The source is a man in his 60s with urothelial cancer. Each CDR3 is given with its conserved first and last residue. A D gene is named only where the DNA matches it firmly. Rows may omit the clone size; those that give it use once, few, many or a size class.

v_gene	abundance	len	j_gene	d_gene	CDR3aa	CDR3nt
TRBV2	NA	11	TRBJ2-7	NA	CASSGLSEQYF	TGTGCCAGCAGTGGACTCTCCGAGCAGTACTTC
TRBV28	NA	13	TRBJ1-5	NA	CASSDRINQPQHF	TGTGCCAGCAGCGACAGGATCAATCAGCCCCAGCATTTT
TRBV7-9	NA	15	TRBJ1-6	TRBD1	CASSVDGTGGSPLHF	TGTGCCAGCAGCGTTGATGGGACAGGGGGATCACCCCTCCACTTT
TRBV5-1	NA	15	TRBJ2-1	TRBD1	CASSLARAGGNEQFF	TGCGCCAGCAGCTTGGCCCGTGCAGGGGGCAATGAGCAGTTCTTC
TRBV10-1	NA	14	TRBJ2-2	TRBD1	CASSGQGFSGELFF	TGCGCCAGCAGTGGACAGGGGTTTTCCGGGGAGCTGTTTTTT
TRBV15	few	14	TRBJ1-2	TRBD1	CATSREGGAYGYTF	TGTGCCACCAGCAGAGAAGGGGGCGCCTATGGCTACACCTTC
TRBV5-1	once	16	TRBJ2-7	TRBD1	CASSLAGTGVPYEQYF	TGCGCCAGCAGCTTGGCCGGGACAGGGGTTCCCTACGAGCAGTACTTC
TRBV18	NA	15	TRBJ2-7	NA	CASSPPSGSLVEQYF	TGTGCCAGCTCACCACCGAGCGGATCCTTAGTCGAGCAGTACTTC
TRBV19	NA	15	TRBJ1-5	NA	CASSMGRGWSQPQHF	TGTGCCAGTAGTATGGGCAGGGGTTGGAGTCAGCCCCAGCATTTT
TRBV30	NA	13	TRBJ2-5	TRBD2	CAWEGSGMETQYF	TGTGCCTGGGAAGGGAGCGGGATGGAGACCCAGTACTTC
TRBV6-1	NA	13	TRBJ2-7	NA	CASSVDNAYEQYF	TGTGCCAGCAGTGTAGACAACGCCTACGAGCAGTACTTC
TRBV11-3	NA	14	TRBJ1-1	NA	CASSPGGWNTEAFF	TGTGCCAGCAGCCCTGGCGGGTGGAACACTGAAGCTTTCTTT
TRBV4-3	NA	18	TRBJ2-3	TRBD2	CASSQTPPTSSRTDTQYF	TGCGCCAGCAGCCAAACTCCGCCGACTAGCTCCCGCACAGATACGCAGTATTTT
TRBV11-2	few	12	TRBJ2-5	NA	CASSPRGLTQYF	TGTGCCAGCAGCCCTAGGGGGTTAACCCAGTACTTC
TRBV9	few	14	TRBJ1-3	NA	CASSVGRHKNTIYF	TGTGCCAGCAGCGTAGGGCGGCATAAAAACACCATATATTTT
TRBV28	NA	15	TRBJ2-1	TRBD2	CASSTAGGRGNEQFF	TGTGCCAGCAGTACAGCGGGAGGGCGCGGCAATGAGCAGTTCTTC
TRBV13	NA	15	TRBJ2-7	TRBD2	CASSPLGSGITEQYF	TGTGCCAGCAGCCCCCTGGGGAGCGGGATTACCGAGCAGTACTTC
TRBV11-2	NA	14	TRBJ2-5	NA	CASRLGGGGRTQYF	TGTGCCAGCAGGCTAGGGGGGGGAGGGAGGACCCAGTACTTC
TRBV9	NA	17	TRBJ2-2	TRBD2	CASSPTAGGPDTGELFF	TGTGCCAGCAGCCCGACTGCGGGGGGGCCGGACACCGGGGAGCTGTTTTTT
TRBV28	NA	14	TRBJ2-7	TRBD1	CASRTPGQLYEQYF	TGTGCCAGCAGAACCCCGGGACAGCTCTACGAGCAGTACTTC
TRBV10-1	NA	14	TRBJ2-4	TRBD2	CASSPLGGKNIQYF	TGCGCCAGCAGCCCCCTGGGGGGGAAAAACATTCAGTACTTC
TRBV30	NA	14	TRBJ2-7	TRBD2	CAWSAGGGSYEQYF	TGTGCCTGGAGTGCGGGAGGGGGGTCCTACGAGCAGTACTTC
TRBV4-3	few	16	TRBJ1-5	NA	CASSQSVDAGNQPQHF	TGCGCCAGCAGCCAATCTGTGGATGCGGGGAATCAGCCCCAGCATTTT
TRBV5-1	medium-sized	15	TRBJ2-1	TRBD2	CASSPRLAGGDEQFF	TGCGCCAGCAGCCCCCGACTAGCGGGGGGGGATGAGCAGTTCTTC
TRBV13	NA	15	TRBJ2-1	NA	CASSLLGAVYNEQFF	TGTGCCAGCAGCTTACTGGGGGCTGTCTACAATGAGCAGTTCTTC
TRBV19	once	17	TRBJ2-1	TRBD2	CASSFPRLAGVSNEQFF	TGTGCCAGTAGTTTCCCCCGACTAGCGGGAGTAAGCAATGAGCAGTTCTTC
TRBV28	once	14	TRBJ2-7	NA	CASSLGRDTYEQYF	TGTGCCAGCAGTTTAGGCAGGGATACCTACGAGCAGTACTTC
TRBV6-5	NA	14	TRBJ2-7	NA	CASSWGRASYEQYF	TGTGCCAGCAGTTGGGGCAGGGCCTCCTACGAGCAGTACTTC
TRBV7-9	many	13	TRBJ2-7	NA	CASSSGLSYEQYF	TGTGCCAGCAGCTCCGGACTTTCCTACGAGCAGTACTTC
TRBV5-4	NA	15	TRBJ2-1	TRBD1	CASSLGGQGAHEQFF	TGTGCCAGCAGCTTGGGGGGACAGGGGGCCCATGAGCAGTTCTTC
TRBV28	once	17	TRBJ1-2	NA	CASSPTPGAKANYGYTF	TGTGCCAGCAGCCCTACCCCAGGGGCAAAGGCTAACTATGGCTACACCTTC
TRBV6-5	NA	14	TRBJ2-2	NA	CASSYGGNTGELFF	TGTGCCAGCAGTTACGGGGGCAACACCGGGGAGCTGTTTTTT
TRBV5-1	NA	14	TRBJ1-1	NA	CASSLAAGNTEAFF	TGCGCCAGCAGCTTGGCGGCGGGGAACACTGAAGCTTTCTTT
TRBV2	few	12	TRBJ1-1	NA	CASSEGRAEAFF	TGTGCCAGCAGTGAAGGGAGAGCGGAAGCTTTCTTT
TRBV4-3	NA	17	TRBJ2-7	TRBD2	CASSQGLAGGPTYEQYF	TGCGCCAGCAGCCAAGGTCTAGCGGGAGGGCCGACCTACGAGCAGTACTTC
TRBV18	NA	14	TRBJ1-5	NA	CASSDAGGGQPQHF	TGTGCCAGCTCAGACGCGGGGGGAGGCCAGCCCCAGCATTTT
TRBV28	NA	17	TRBJ2-3	TRBD1	CASSLSAGQGGTDTQYF	TGTGCCAGCAGTTTATCCGCCGGACAGGGGGGAACAGATACGCAGTATTTT
TRBV9	NA	14	TRBJ2-7	NA	CASSVGVSSYEQYF	TGTGCCAGCAGCGTAGGTGTGAGCTCCTACGAGCAGTACTTC
TRBV9	NA	18	TRBJ2-5	NA	CASSAVKEGLFGTETQYF	TGTGCCAGCAGCGCCGTTAAGGAGGGGCTTTTCGGGACGGAGACCCAGTACTTC
TRBV5-1	NA	20	TRBJ2-2	NA	CASSFFTPSSRRLSTGELFF	TGCGCCAGCAGCTTTTTTACCCCTTCTAGCAGACGTTTGAGCACCGGGGAGCTGTTTTTT
TRBV21-1	NA	17	TRBJ2-4	NA	CASSKRVGHLAKNIQYF	TGTGCCAGCAGCAAAAGGGTCGGACACTTAGCCAAAAACATTCAGTACTTC
TRBV7-2	NA	15	TRBJ2-7	TRBD2	CASSLVAGEAYEQYF	TGTGCCAGCAGCTTAGTAGCGGGAGAAGCCTACGAGCAGTACTTC
TRBV29-1	NA	13	TRBJ2-7	NA	CSVLRDTTYEQYF	TGCAGCGTTCTTAGGGACACAACCTACGAGCAGTACTTC
TRBV30	NA	10	TRBJ2-5	NA	CASPPGTQYF	TGTGCCTCTCCCCCCGGGACCCAGTACTTC
TRBV11-2	few	15	TRBJ1-1	NA	CASSLVAAADTEAFF	TGTGCCAGCAGCTTAGTAGCGGCGGCGGACACTGAAGCTTTCTTT
TRBV29-1	NA	12	TRBJ2-4	TRBD1	CSVRDRKNIQYF	TGCAGCGTCAGGGACAGGAAAAACATTCAGTACTTC
TRBV9	NA	13	TRBJ2-1	TRBD1	CASSGLRDRVQFF	TGTGCCAGCAGCGGACTCCGGGACAGGGTACAGTTCTTC
TRBV6-1	NA	15	TRBJ1-4	NA	CASRETGSGDEKLFF	TGTGCCAGCAGAGAAACAGGGAGTGGGGATGAAAAACTGTTTTTT
TRBV5-6	NA	12	TRBJ2-7	NA	CASSLTSYEQYF	TGTGCCAGCAGTTTAACATCCTACGAGCAGTACTTC
TRBV10-3	NA	15	TRBJ1-5	NA	CAISESVSPAKPQHF	TGTGCCATCAGTGAGTCCGTCTCCCCCGCGAAGCCCCAGCATTTT
TRBV11-3	NA	18	TRBJ2-2	TRBD1	CASSLQAPGTGYTGELFF	TGTGCCAGCAGCTTACAGGCTCCCGGGACAGGGTACACCGGGGAGCTGTTTTTT